The subject of this entry is one TCR beta chain. This sample is drawn from a study of blood T cell repertoires in COVID-19. About the study: Sample material is recorded as cDNA or gDNA derived from T cells, B-cell-depleted T cells, or PBMCs.

Produced via immunoSEQ multiplex PCR; TCRdb's table is partial and in-frame only. The table includes more than 300,000 clones, 75% to 90% detected once. This CDR3 is built from 15 residues. The V end was cut by 5 bases, the J end by 5 bases, with 18 bases between. CDR1 is LNHNV, CDR2 YYDKDF, per germline (reference sequence). The clonotype originates from a woman between 50 and 59 years old who had recovered from COVID-19. Source material: PBMCs or T cells enriched from blood (not recorded which). The chain is built from TRBV15 and TRBJ1-2, with TRBD1 as a possible D gene (6 bases). In DNA form, the CDR3 reads TGTGCCACCAGCGGGCCTGGGCCTAGGGGGTATGGCTACACCTTC. It is translated as CATSGPGPRGYGYTF.